This TCR beta chain is from a study of vaccination and CD4 T cells after COVID-19. Study-wide context: There were six male and four female convalescents, and two of them were Hispanic. Cells received overlapping spike peptides from SARS-CoV-2, HCoV-NL63, HCoV-OC43 and HCoV-229E as stimulation.

Cultured CD4+ T cell DNA underwent sequencing with the Oncomine TCR Beta short-read assay. TCRdb analysed the PCR reads with MiXCR anew, one entry per CDR3 protein. The sample shows about 25,000 distinct CDR3 sequences, over 45% of them seen only once. Points on this clonotype: Antigen: not known.

Indicated treatment: roughly 11-day PBMC culture with coronavirus spike peptide pools or control peptides (ViraFEST assay). This clonotype originated in a human donor who had recovered from COVID-19. The sample taken for sequencing was CD4+ T cells from blood, cultured in vitro.

The DNA for the CDR3 is TGTGCCAGCAGCAAATCAAAGGGACGGACACCACTGAACACTGAAGCTTTCTTT. Protein sequence: CASSKSKGRTPLNTEAFF. The chain uses TRBV21-1 and TRBJ1-1; the D call in the table, TRBD1, was not verified against the DNA. TRBV21-1 is marked as a pseudogene. This CDR3 has 18 amino acids.